A selection of T cell receptor beta chains follows, all from one sample in a study of cytomegalovirus exposure and HLA in healthy donors. The assay was immunoSEQ multiplex PCR, and TCRdb's table has in-frame clones only and misses some. The table records about 250,000 clones, approximately 84% of them present only once. The sample taken for sequencing was PBMCs. These receptors all come from a man between 18 and 29 years old in good health and CMV-seropositive. CDR3s include the opening cysteine and the closing phenylalanine or tryptophan. Fields, in order: V gene, J gene, D gene, clone size, CDR3 protein, CDR3 DNA. D genes are given only for firm matches. Some rows mark clone size as missing; the rest say once, few, many or name a class of expanded clone.

v_call: TRBV10-1; j_call: TRBJ2-1; d_call: TRBD2; clone_size: few; cdr3_aa: CATSLRASGGYNEQFF; cdr3_nt: TGCGCCACTTCCTTGAGGGCTAGCGGGGGATACAATGAGCAGTTCTTC
v_call: TRBV4-2; j_call: TRBJ1-2; d_call: .; clone_size: .; cdr3_aa: CASSDPGRGGYTF; cdr3_nt: TGTGCCAGCAGCGACCCAGGGAGAGGCGGCTACACCTTC
v_call: TRBV2; j_call: TRBJ2-7; d_call: TRBD1; clone_size: .; cdr3_aa: CASSEIYTDRDEDEQYF; cdr3_nt: TGTGCCAGCAGTGAAATATACACGGACAGGGATGAAGACGAGCAGTACTTC
v_call: TRBV30; j_call: TRBJ2-1; d_call: TRBD1; clone_size: .; cdr3_aa: CAWDRQGFGNEQFF; cdr3_nt: TGTGCCTGGGATCGACAGGGGTTCGGCAATGAGCAGTTCTTC
v_call: TRBV6-5; j_call: TRBJ1-2; d_call: .; clone_size: .; cdr3_aa: CASRTPGTIYGYTF; cdr3_nt: TGTGCCAGCAGGACGCCCGGGACGATTTATGGCTACACCTTC
v_call: TRBV5-1; j_call: TRBJ2-3; d_call: TRBD2; clone_size: once; cdr3_aa: CASSGASGRILADTQYF; cdr3_nt: TGCGCCAGCAGTGGGGCTAGCGGGAGAATATTGGCAGATACGCAGTATTTT
v_call: TRBV6-1; j_call: TRBJ2-5; d_call: .; clone_size: .; cdr3_aa: CASSEVNRAAQYF; cdr3_nt: TGTGCCAGCAGTGAAGTTAACAGGGCGGCCCAGTACTTC
v_call: TRBV6-1; j_call: TRBJ2-7; d_call: .; clone_size: .; cdr3_aa: CASILASSPLYEQYF; cdr3_nt: TGTGCCAGCATCCTAGCTTCCTCGCCTCTCTACGAGCAGTACTTC
v_call: TRBV9; j_call: TRBJ1-3; d_call: .; clone_size: .; cdr3_aa: CASSPNLSGNTIYF; cdr3_nt: TGTGCCAGCAGCCCGAATCTCTCTGGAAACACCATATATTTT
v_call: TRBV5-3; j_call: TRBJ2-7; d_call: TRBD1; clone_size: .; cdr3_aa: CARLKTGEQYF; cdr3_nt: TGTGCCAGACTAAAGACAGGGGAGCAGTACTTC
v_call: TRBV18; j_call: TRBJ2-7; d_call: TRBD2; clone_size: .; cdr3_aa: CASSPGTSGRYEQYF; cdr3_nt: TGTGCCAGCTCTCCGGGGACTAGCGGTCGCTACGAGCAGTACTTC
v_call: TRBV19; j_call: TRBJ2-2; d_call: TRBD2; clone_size: .; cdr3_aa: CASTETSGSPGELFF; cdr3_nt: TGTGCCAGTACCGAGACTAGCGGGAGTCCCGGGGAGCTGTTTTTT
v_call: TRBV10-3; j_call: TRBJ2-2; d_call: .; clone_size: .; cdr3_aa: CAISESGSNTGELFF; cdr3_nt: TGTGCCATCAGTGAGTCCGGGTCGAACACCGGGGAGCTGTTTTTT
v_call: TRBV5-1; j_call: TRBJ1-2; d_call: .; clone_size: .; cdr3_aa: CASSLAAGTNYGYTF; cdr3_nt: TGCGCCAGCAGCTTGGCGGCAGGGACTAACTATGGCTACACCTTC
v_call: TRBV6-1; j_call: TRBJ1-2; d_call: .; clone_size: once; cdr3_aa: CASSEAGPYGYTF; cdr3_nt: TGTGCCAGCAGTGAGGCAGGGCCCTATGGCTACACCTTC
v_call: TRBV29-1; j_call: TRBJ2-2; d_call: .; clone_size: .; cdr3_aa: CSVAVWATGELFF; cdr3_nt: TGCAGCGTCGCCGTCTGGGCCACCGGGGAGCTGTTTTTT
v_call: TRBV15; j_call: TRBJ2-1; d_call: .; clone_size: .; cdr3_aa: CATSTGDISYNEQFF; cdr3_nt: TGTGCCACCAGCACAGGGGACATCTCCTACAATGAGCAGTTCTTC
v_call: TRBV7-6; j_call: TRBJ1-2; d_call: .; clone_size: .; cdr3_aa: CASSLAWGGANGYTF; cdr3_nt: TGTGCCAGCAGCTTAGCTTGGGGGGGCGCGAATGGCTACACCTTC
v_call: TRBV5-6; j_call: TRBJ1-4; d_call: .; clone_size: .; cdr3_aa: CASSFSGTVNEKLFF; cdr3_nt: TGTGCCAGCAGCTTTTCCGGGACCGTTAATGAAAAACTGTTTTTT
v_call: TRBV7-8; j_call: TRBJ2-7; d_call: TRBD2; clone_size: .; cdr3_aa: CASTRGGSYEQYF; cdr3_nt: TGTGCCAGCACCCGGGGGGGCTCCTACGAGCAGTACTTC
v_call: TRBV2; j_call: TRBJ2-1; d_call: TRBD2; clone_size: .; cdr3_aa: CASLKDSGGDEQFF; cdr3_nt: TGTGCCAGCCTTAAAGACTCCGGGGGGGATGAGCAGTTCTTC
v_call: TRBV9; j_call: TRBJ1-1; d_call: TRBD1; clone_size: .; cdr3_aa: CASSPRTGSDTEAFF; cdr3_nt: TGTGCCAGCAGCCCCCGGACAGGGAGTGACACTGAAGCTTTCTTT
v_call: TRBV7-9; j_call: TRBJ2-3; d_call: .; clone_size: .; cdr3_aa: CASRPALADTQYF; cdr3_nt: TGTGCCAGCAGACCGGCCCTAGCAGATACGCAGTATTTT
v_call: TRBV5-1; j_call: TRBJ2-5; d_call: TRBD1; clone_size: .; cdr3_aa: CASSPRTGTMKTQYF; cdr3_nt: TGCGCCAGCAGCCCCCGGACAGGGACCATGAAGACCCAGTACTTC